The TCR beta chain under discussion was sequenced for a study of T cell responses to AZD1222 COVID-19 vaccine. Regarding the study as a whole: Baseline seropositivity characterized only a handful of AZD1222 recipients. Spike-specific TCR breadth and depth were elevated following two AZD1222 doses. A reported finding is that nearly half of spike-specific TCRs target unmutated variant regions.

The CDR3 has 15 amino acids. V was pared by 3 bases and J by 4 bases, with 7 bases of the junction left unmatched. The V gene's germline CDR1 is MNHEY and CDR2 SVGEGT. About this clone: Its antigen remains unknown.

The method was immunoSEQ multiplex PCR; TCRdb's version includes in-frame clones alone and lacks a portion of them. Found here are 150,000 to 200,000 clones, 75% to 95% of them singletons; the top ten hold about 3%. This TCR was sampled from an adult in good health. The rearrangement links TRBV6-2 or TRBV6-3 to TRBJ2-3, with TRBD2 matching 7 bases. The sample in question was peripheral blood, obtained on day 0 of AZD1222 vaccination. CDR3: CASSYTSVGADTQYF. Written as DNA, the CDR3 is TGTGCCAGCAGTTATACTAGCGTTGGGGCAGATACGCAGTATTTT.